The clone carrying this TCR beta chain occurred many times. Its target is unknown. The read ends 3 residues early relative to the CDR3; the germline J gene fills the gap. The CDR3 is 15 amino acids. Germline CDR1 SEHNR, CDR2 FQNEAQ (reference sequence). V was trimmed by 4 bases and J by 7 bases, leaving 16 bases between them. TCRdb's table, derived via immunoSEQ multiplex PCR, lists solely in-frame clones and lacks some. Sampling found approximately 29,000 clones, none seen once. This specimen belongs to a study of T cell clonality in common variable immunodeficiency. Study-wide results and limits: Compared with controls, CVID subjects had fewer shared TCRbeta clones. Reportedly, TCR beta sequences from common variable immunodeficiency showed fewer deletions and N-nucleotide insertions.

The chain carries TRBV7-9 and TRBJ1-4; the D is unclear. This clonotype was sampled from a human donor with common variable immunodeficiency. What was sequenced was peripheral blood mononuclear cells. The CDR3 bases that were read are TGTGCCAGCAGCTCAGAGACACGGGGTGGTGAAAAA. Residues: CASSSETRGGEK. The whole CDR3 protein reads CASSSETRGGEKLFF. Based on the CDR3 plus reference TRBV7-9 and TRBJ1-4, the full variable domain is DTGVSQNPRHKITKRGQNVTFRCDPISEHNRLYWYRQTLGQGPEFLTYFQNEAQLEKSRLLSDRFSAERPKGSFSTLEIQRTEQGDSAMYLCASSSETRGGEKLFFGSGTQLSVL.